The 23 T cell receptor beta chains below were found in one sample sequenced in a study of beta chain features in type 1 diabetes. The whole isolated RNA underwent reverse transcription, so sequencing captured expressed TCRB transcripts. Here immunoSEQ multiplex PCR was the method, and the copy in TCRdb shows in-frame clones only, minus some. This sample has some 180,000 clones, with approximately 13% found just once. The sample comprised central memory CD4+ T cells from blood. These receptors were obtained from a woman between 18 and 29 years old in good health.

V and J are TRBV30 and TRBJ2-7, with TRBD1 matching 10 bases. Trimming cost V 8 bases and J 5 bases; bases outside gene matches: 21. This CDR3 spans 17 amino acids. CDR1 and CDR2 from the germline V gene are GTSNPN and SVGIG (reference sequence). The chain's CDR3 is CAAPPTGGANIANEQYF. The CDR3 coding sequence is TGTGCCGCTCCCCCGACAGGGGGCGCCAATATTGCGAACGAGCAGTACTTC.

This clone showed up just a few times. This rearrangement joins TRBV11-2 to TRBJ2-7; 7 bases match TRBD2. Germline V CDR1 and CDR2: SGHAT, FQNNGV. The V segment lost 6 bases and the J segment 5 bases; nucleotides outside the gene matches: 16. The CDR3 has 16 residues. The CDR3 protein is CASRTLSGRARNEQYF. The CDR3 DNA reads as TGTGCCAGCAGGACTCTCTCAGGGAGGGCGAGGAACGAGCAGTACTTC.

This clone occurred a few times. The chain joins TRBV6-5 to TRBJ2-3; D gene ambiguous. Germline CDR1 reads MNHEY; CDR2 reads SVGAGI. V gave up 9 bases and J gave up 4 bases, with 14 bases separating them. The CDR3 sequence is 13 residues long. CDR3 nucleotides: TGTGCCAGTAGACTTAGCCCCCCAGATACGCAGTATTTT. Its translation: CASRLSPPDTQYF.

There are a few counts of this clone. The V call is TRBV30, the J call TRBJ1-3, with D hard to call. Trimming stripped 4 bases from V and 0 bases from J, with 13 bases between. Germline-derived CDR1 and CDR2 are GTSNPN and SVGIG (reference sequence). The CDR3 runs to 15 residues. In DNA, the CDR3 is TGTGCCTGGATAACCCACGCTACCTCTGGAAACACCATATATTTT. This sequence encodes CAWITHATSGNTIYF.

The chain is built from TRBV30 and TRBJ1-2; possible D gene TRBD1, 5 bases. The CDR3 sequence is 15 residues long. Germline V lookup: CDR1 GTSNPN, CDR2 SVGIG (reference sequence). Between the trimmed V and J ends, which lost 0 bases and 4 bases, there was a span of 15 bases. CDR3 nucleotide sequence: TGTGCCTGGAGTGTCCCAGGGTTTGGTAGCTATGGCTACACCTTC. Translating gives CAWSVPGFGSYGYTF.

Only a few counts were recorded for this clone. The genes are TRBV7-8 and TRBJ2-7, with TRBD2 matching over 11 bases. The CDR3 runs 16 residues. J was trimmed by 2 bases and V by 3 bases; bases with no gene match: 6. In germline, CDR1 is SGHVS, CDR2 FQNEAQ. In DNA, the CDR3 is TGTGCCAGCAGCTTGGGACTGACTAGCGGGGCCTACGAGCAGTACTTC. Its protein product is CASSLGLTSGAYEQYF. The full variable domain, rest sourced from reference TRBV7-8 and TRBJ2-7, is GAGVSQSPRYKVAKRGQDVALRCDPISGHVSLFWYQQALGQGPEFLTYFQNEAQLDKSGLPSDRFFAERPEGSVSTLKIQRTQQEDSAVYLCASSLGLTSGAYEQYFGPGTRLTVT.

This clone has only a few counts. V usage is TRBV2 and J usage is TRBJ2-1; 9 nucleotides line up with TRBD2. The CDR3 has 16 residues. Germline trimming cut 0 bases from V and 2 bases from J; bases unmatched to any gene: 2. CDR1 is SNHLY, CDR2 FYNNEI, per germline. CDR3 bases: TGTGCCAGCAGTGAAGCACTAGCGGGTCCCTACAATGAGCAGTTCTTC. It is translated as CASSEALAGPYNEQFF.

The chain carries TRBV6-5 and TRBJ1-1; TRBD1 matches at 10 bases. Per the germline V gene, CDR1 is MNHEY and CDR2 is SVGAGI. This CDR3 is 12 amino acids long. The junction had 6 bases not matched to a gene; V was cut back by 6 bases and J by 11 bases. The CDR3 loop is CASSGTGARAFF. CDR3 nucleotide sequence: TGTGCCAGCAGCGGGACAGGGGCGCGCGCTTTCTTT.

DNA of the CDR3: TGCGCCAGCAGCGAGGACAGGGTCTACAATGAGCAGTTCTTC. Its translation: CASSEDRVYNEQFF. V gene TRBV5-1 combines with J gene TRBJ2-1, with 8 bases matching TRBD1. With 4 bases clipped from V and 3 bases from J, the junction kept 3 bases outside the gene matches. CDR1 is SGHRS and CDR2 is YFSETQ in the germline V gene. The CDR3 is 14 amino acids.

The chain combines TRBV28 with TRBJ2-5; tentative D call: TRBD2 (6 bases). Germline loops: CDR1 MDHEN, CDR2 SYDVKM. Trimming removed 5 bases from V and 7 bases from J, with 17 bases in between. The CDR3 consists of 14 residues. Here the CDR3 reads CASSTYLGGATQYF. For the CDR3, the DNA is TGTGCCAGCAGTACGTATCTAGGAGGGGCGACCCAGTACTTC.

V gene TRBV30 combines with J gene TRBJ1-5; a weak D match, TRBD1 (6 bases). With 0 bases removed from V and 3 bases from J, the gap between germline ends came to 12 bases. CDR3 length: 15 residues. CDR1 and CDR2 (germline): GTSNPN, SVGIG (reference sequence). CDR3 residues: CAWSVLGQFNQPQHF. As DNA, the CDR3 is TGTGCCTGGAGTGTACTTGGACAGTTCAATCAGCCCCAGCATTTT. Looking up the rest from reference TRBV30 and TRBJ1-5 gives the full variable domain: SQTIHQWPATLVQPVGSPLSLECTVEGTSNPNLYWYRQAAGRGLQLLFYSVGIGQISSEVPQNLSASRPQDRQFILSSKKLLLSDSGFYLCAWSVLGQFNQPQHFGDGTRLSIL.

This clone has only a few counts. The identical CDR3 is also encoded by other nucleotide sequences in the sample. The chain has TRBV7-2 and TRBJ1-2, with a tentative D call TRBD1 (6 bases). The V end was cut by 5 bases, the J end by 4 bases, with 11 bases between. From germline, CDR1 is SGHTA and CDR2 FQGNSA. The CDR3 contains 13 residues. DNA of the CDR3: TGTGCCAGCAGCCTAGGACAGTCCTATGGCTACACCTTC. Protein product: CASSLGQSYGYTF.

This clone was seen only a few times. The chain carries TRBV29-1 and TRBJ2-5, with TRBD2 matching over 7 bases. Per germline, CDR1 SQVTM and CDR2 ANQGSEA. The V and J ends lost 5 bases and 5 bases, in that order; junction bases with no gene match: 14. The CDR3 has 15 residues. The CDR3 DNA sequence: TGCAGCGTTTCACCCGGACTAGGCCTTGGGGAGACCCAGTACTTC. Residues: CSVSPGLGLGETQYF. Looking up the rest from reference TRBV29-1 and TRBJ2-5 gives the full variable domain: SAVISQKPSRDICQRGTSLTIQCQVDSQVTMMFWYRQQPGQSLTLIATANQGSEATYESGFVIDKFPISRPNLTFSTLTVSNMSPEDSSIYLCSVSPGLGLGETQYFGPGTRLLVL.

This clone was seen a handful of times. The chain employs TRBV6-6 and TRBJ1-4; D remains unclear. The germline gives CDR1 MNHNY, CDR2 SVGAGI (reference sequence). V was clipped by 0 bases and J by 0 bases, with 8 bases between them. The CDR3 sequence is 16 residues long. The CDR3 region has the DNA TGTGCCAGCAGTTACTCATTTACTGCAACTAATGAAAAACTGTTTTTT. Amino acids: CASSYSFTATNEKLFF.

This clone was detected a few times. An end of the junction does not agree with germline; a read error may underlie this. This CDR3 reads CASRLQTDSYTF. The CDR3 coding sequence is TGCGCCAGCCGCTTACAGACCGATAGCTACACCTTC. This chain joins TRBV5-1 and TRBJ1-2; D unclear. This CDR3 spans 12 amino acids. Germline V gene data show CDR1 as SGHRS and CDR2 as YFSETQ.

The genes are TRBV21-1 and TRBJ2-7; the tabulated D call, TRBD2, remains unverified against the DNA. TRBV21-1 counts as a pseudogene. The CDR3 loop spans 14 amino acids. CDR3 coding DNA: TGTGCCAGCAGCAAAGAAGAGGGAACCTACGAGCAGTACTTC. It encodes CASSKEEGTYEQYF.

This clone was seen more than once but under ten times. The V and J genes are TRBV6-5 and TRBJ2-2; D possibly corresponds to TRBD2 (6 bases). The CDR3 covers 13 residues. The germline CDR1 and CDR2 sequences are MNHEY and SVGAGI. The V gene lost 9 bases and the J gene lost 3 bases, with 11 bases spanning the gap. The CDR3, as DNA: TGTGCCAGTTCCGCGGGGTACACCGGGGAGCTGTTTTTT. Residues: CASSAGYTGELFF.

This clone was found a few times. The J gene is TRBJ2-7, the V gene TRBV5-1; 10 bases agree with TRBD1. Unmatched junction bases numbered 3, after V lost 4 bases and J lost 5 bases. This CDR3 is 13 amino acids long. Germline loops: CDR1 SGHRS, CDR2 YFSETQ. CDR3 sequence (DNA): TGCGCCAGCAGCGCGGGACAGGGGAACGAGCAGTACTTC. It yields the protein CASSAGQGNEQYF.

The chain combines TRBV5-4 with TRBJ2-4, with TRBD1 matching 7 bases. There are 15 residues in the CDR3. Germline loops: CDR1 SGHNT, CDR2 YYREEE (reference sequence). V lost 4 bases to trimming and J lost 6 bases; unmatched junction nucleotides: 10. The CDR3 DNA reads as TGTGCCAGCAGCCCCGGGACAGCGAGGCCAAACATTCAGTACTTC. It specifies CASSPGTARPNIQYF.

Remarks on this clone: The sample contains more than one DNA sequence encoding this CDR3. This rearrangement joins TRBV11-2 to TRBJ1-2; possible D gene TRBD1, 6 bases. Trimming cost V 0 bases and J 8 bases, with 10 bases left between them. Germline V gives CDR1 SGHAT, CDR2 FQNNGV. This CDR3 has 13 amino acids. CDR3 nucleotides: TGTGCCAGCAGCTTAGAGGGGGCGCGCGGCTACACCTTC. Translating gives CASSLEGARGYTF.

CDR3 sequence reads: CSARGGGDAFF. The CDR3 coding sequence is TGCAGTGCTAGAGGAGGGGGGGACGCTTTCTTT. V usage is TRBV20-1 and J usage is TRBJ1-1; a weak D match, TRBD1 (6 bases). Per the germline V gene, CDR1 is DFQATT and CDR2 is SNEGSKA (reference sequence). V was cut by 1 base and J by 11 bases, with 11 bases left in between. The CDR3 totals 11 residues.

The CDR3, as DNA: TGTGCCAGCTCACCGACAGCAACTAATGAAAAACTGTTTTTT. It is translated as CASSPTATNEKLFF. The chain links TRBV18 to TRBJ1-4, with a weak D call TRBD1 (5 bases). V lost 3 bases, J lost 0 bases, and 5 bases lay in between. Germline lookup yields CDR1 KGHSH and CDR2 LQKENI. The CDR3 is 14 residues long.

This sequence joins TRBV7-9 and TRBJ2-6; 11 nucleotides line up with TRBD2. CDR3 size: 17 residues. The V gene end was trimmed by 5 bases and the J gene end by 0 bases; junction bases not matched to a gene: 3. Germline CDR1 reads SEHNR; CDR2 reads FQNEAQ (reference sequence). As DNA, the CDR3 is TGTGCCAGCAGCCGACTAGCGGGGACCTCTGGGGCCAACGTCCTGACTTTC. Translating gives CASSRLAGTSGANVLTF.